A single count supports the clone carrying this TCR beta chain. As defined, naive CD8 cells were CD45RO-negative and positively selected for CCR7, with terminally differentiated effector memory CD45RA+ cells excluded. Adult donors, all healthy and HIV-negative, had no recent acute infections or vaccinations. The data stem from a study of shared clonotypes between healthy human individuals. Sequenced by immunoSEQ multiplex PCR; TCRdb stores in-frame clones only, minus some. The sample holds about 2 million clones, roughly 95% seen once. CDR1 is MNHEY and CDR2 is SMNVEV in the germline V gene (reference sequence). CDR3 length equals 14 residues. V was shortened by 6 bases and J by 3 bases, with 14 bases between the two germline ends.

The rearrangement uses TRBV27 and TRBJ1-1; D ambiguous. This receptor was obtained from a man between 18 and 29 years old in good health. What was sequenced was naive CD8+ T cells sorted from blood. The CDR3 DNA reads as TGTGCCAGCAGACACCACTTAGAACACACTGAAGCTTTCTTT. It is translated as CASRHHLEHTEAFF.